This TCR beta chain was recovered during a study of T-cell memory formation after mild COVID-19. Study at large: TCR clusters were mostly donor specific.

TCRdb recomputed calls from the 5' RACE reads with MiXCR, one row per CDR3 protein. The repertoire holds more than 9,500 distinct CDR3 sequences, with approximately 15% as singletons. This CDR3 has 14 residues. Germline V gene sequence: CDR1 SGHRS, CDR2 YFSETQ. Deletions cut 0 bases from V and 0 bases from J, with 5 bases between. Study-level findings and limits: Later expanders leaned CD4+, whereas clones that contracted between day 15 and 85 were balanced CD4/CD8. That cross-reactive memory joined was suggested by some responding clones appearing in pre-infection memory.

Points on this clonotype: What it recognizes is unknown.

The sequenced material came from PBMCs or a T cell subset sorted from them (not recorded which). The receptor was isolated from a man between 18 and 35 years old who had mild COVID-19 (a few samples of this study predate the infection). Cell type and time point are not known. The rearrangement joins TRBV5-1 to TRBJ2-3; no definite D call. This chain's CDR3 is CASSLGISTDTQYF. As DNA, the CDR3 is TGCGCCAGCAGCTTGGGGATAAGCACAGATACGCAGTATTTT.